The next 27 T cell receptor beta chains were all read from a single sample in a study of read filtering for tumor transcriptome and immune sequencing (dated by TCRdb to 2018 to 2020). The sequencer was an Illumina HiSeq 4000. TCR libraries were constructed from approximately 0.4 ug RNA using the Immunoverse kit, and molecular barcoded adaptors covering alpha/delta and beta/gamma chains were employed. Starting from the raw public reads, TCRdb applied fastp trimming at Q25, assembled clones with MiXCR and retained in-frame beta chains. A single entry per CDR3 protein holds the most common genes and DNA from its merged rows. The sample records about 60,000 distinct CDR3 sequences, around 14% of which are singletons. The top ten clonotypes cover 40% to 55% of the sample. Sequencing was performed on a population of CD138-negative cells sorted from bone marrow. The cell subset or site tag for this specimen amounts to: bone marrow mononuclear cells depleted of CD138+ plasma/myeloma cells by negative magnetic selection. These receptors were collected from a donor at least 40 years old with multiple myeloma.

This clonotype has only a few counts. The genes are TRBV20-1 and TRBJ2-5; TRBD2 aligns across 13 bases. With V trimmed by 0 bases and J by 2 bases, 6 bases remained unmatched. The CDR3 runs 17 residues. Looked up from germline, CDR1 is DFQATT and CDR2 is SNEGSKA (reference sequence). DNA of the CDR3: TGCAGTGCTAGAGACCAGAGGACTAGCGGGAGACAAGAGACCCAGTACTTC. It specifies CSARDQRTSGRQETQYF.

The sample holds one count of this clonotype. This sequence is one base from a far larger clone and is likely a read error. The chain uses TRBV7-9 and TRBJ2-1, with D possibly matching TRBD2 (5 bases). Per germline, CDR1 SEHNR and CDR2 FQNEAQ (reference sequence). The CDR3 covers 16 residues. CDR3 bases: TGTGCCAGCAGCTTTTTCGATGACGGTCGCCGGGGAGAGCGGTTCTTC. It specifies CASSFFDDGRRGERFF.

The V and J genes are TRBV19 and TRBJ1-5; D remains ambiguous. V was clipped by 4 bases and J by 0 bases, with 7 bases between them. This CDR3 has 14 amino acids. CDR1 is LNHDA and CDR2 is SQIVND in the germline V gene (reference sequence). CDR3 sequence (DNA): TGTGCCAGTAGTAGGCCTGATAGCAATCAGCCCCAGCATTTT. This gives the protein CASSRPDSNQPQHF.

This clonotype has ten or more counts. V gene TRBV20-1 combines with J gene TRBJ2-7; TRBD2 matches 9 bases. J was trimmed by 2 bases and V by 4 bases; bases with no gene match: 6. CDR1 is DFQATT, CDR2 SNEGSKA, per germline (reference sequence). The CDR3 has 14 amino acids. CDR3 protein: CSAIQTSGPYEQYF. The CDR3 nucleotides read TGCAGTGCTATTCAGACTAGCGGTCCCTACGAGCAGTACTTC.

A remark on this clonotype: This clone may be a read error of a much larger clone one base away. Here the CDR3 omits its conserved ending phenylalanine or tryptophan, so a read error is the likely source. The rearrangement uses TRBV30 and TRBJ1-1; D is uncertain. The CDR3 extends over 11 amino acids. Looked up from germline, CDR1 is GTSNPN and CDR2 is SVGIG (reference sequence). The V and J ends lost 2 bases and 8 bases respectively, with 9 bases between them. The CDR3 DNA follows: TGTGCCTGGAGTCCGGCCAGAGAAGCTTTCCTT. Protein: CAWSPAREAFL.

The rearrangement joins TRBV20-1 to TRBJ2-1; a weak D match, TRBD2 (7 bases). The V end lost 5 bases, the J end lost 3 bases, and 20 bases lay between the germline ends. The CDR3 loop spans 16 amino acids. Germline lookup yields CDR1 DFQATT and CDR2 SNEGSKA (reference sequence). DNA for the CDR3: TGCAGTGCTGGGGGCGGGAGCACCGGGGGCTACAATGAGCAGTTCTTC. Translating gives CSAGGGSTGGYNEQFF.

In this sample, this clonotype turned up many times. The V call is TRBV5-1, the J call TRBJ2-1; D is unclear. The CDR3 loop spans 18 amino acids. From germline, CDR1 is SGHRS and CDR2 YFSETQ. Trimming removed 0 bases from V and 1 base from J, with 17 bases in between. As DNA, the CDR3 is TGCGCCAGCAGCTTGGAAATATTGGATTTCTTTTCCTACAATGAGCAGTTCTTC. This encodes CASSLEILDFFSYNEQFF.

This CDR3 is CSVSDRANTEAFF. CDR3 bases: TGCAGCGTCTCTGACAGGGCAAACACTGAAGCTTTCTTT. V gene TRBV29-1 combines with J gene TRBJ1-1, with 7 nucleotides matching TRBD1. J was trimmed by 2 bases and V by 6 bases; bases with no gene match: 6. Germline V CDR1 and CDR2: SQVTM, ANQGSEA. This CDR3 has 13 amino acids.

This clonotype was counted many times. This chain uses TRBV20-1 with TRBJ2-7; 11 bases are shared with TRBD2. Trimming cost V 5 bases and J 3 bases; bases outside gene matches: 12. The germline gives CDR1 DFQATT, CDR2 SNEGSKA (reference sequence). This CDR3 has 16 residues. The chain's CDR3 is CSASGTSGSEGYEQYF. The CDR3, as DNA: TGCAGTGCTTCCGGGACTAGCGGATCTGAAGGCTACGAGCAGTACTTC.

This clonotype was seen repeatedly, ten times or more. V usage is TRBV5-1 and J usage is TRBJ2-6; D unclear. From germline, CDR1 is SGHRS and CDR2 YFSETQ. With 0 bases removed from V and 1 base from J, the gap between germline ends came to 17 bases. The CDR3 runs to 19 residues. The CDR3 nucleotides are TGCGCCAGCAGCTTGGAGGGTGGCAGCTACAAATCTGGGGCCAACGTCCTGACTTTC. As protein: CASSLEGGSYKSGANVLTF. Full variable domain (outside the CDR3, taken from reference TRBV5-1 and TRBJ2-6): KAGVTQTPRYLIKTRGQQVTLSCSPISGHRSVSWYQQTPGQGLQFLFEYFSETQRNKGNFPGRFSGRQFSNSRSEMNVSTLELGDSALYLCASSLEGGSYKSGANVLTFGAGSRLTVL.

This clonotype was counted ten times or more. The chain couples TRBV29-1 to TRBJ2-1; 8 bases align to TRBD2. V lost 2 bases and J lost 10; bases outside the gene matches: 7. Germline lookup yields CDR1 SQVTM and CDR2 ANQGSEA. This CDR3 contains 13 residues. Here the CDR3 reads CSVEFASSGEQFF. DNA of the CDR3: TGCAGCGTTGAATTTGCGTCTAGCGGGGAGCAGTTCTTC.

This clonotype was observed at least ten times. The genes are TRBV6-5 and TRBJ1-2; 10 nucleotides line up with TRBD1. Losses at the gene ends were 6 bases for V and 5 bases for J; bases not matched to a gene: 0. The CDR3 has 12 residues. Per the germline V gene, CDR1 is MNHEY and CDR2 is SVGAGI. Here the CDR3 reads CASRGQGYGYTF. The CDR3 DNA reads as TGTGCCAGCAGGGGACAGGGGTATGGCTACACCTTC.

This clonotype was observed many times. V gene TRBV18 combines with J gene TRBJ1-6; D is possibly TRBD1 (6 bases). This CDR3 contains 13 residues. The germline V gene has CDR1 KGHSH and CDR2 LQKENI. V was shortened by 3 bases and J by 13 bases, with 13 bases between the two germline ends. Here the CDR3 DNA reads TGTGCCAGCTCACCCTCGGACAGTAGTCCCCTCCACTTT. Protein product: CASSPSDSSPLHF.

About this clonotype: A read error may explain this, as a much larger clone is one base away. The rearrangement uses TRBV5-4 and TRBJ2-6; TRBD1 agrees at 8 bases. Germline-derived CDR1 and CDR2 are SGHNT and YYREEE (reference sequence). This CDR3 is built from 18 residues. For the CDR3, the DNA is TGTGCCAGCAGCTCACAGACAGGGGAGAGTTCTGGGGCCAACGCCCTGACTTTC. Amino acids: CASSSQTGESSGANALTF.

This clonotype occurred a few times. The chain combines TRBV30 with TRBJ2-7, with no clear D. The V end lost 1 base, the J end lost 2 bases, and 12 bases lay between the germline ends. There are 14 residues in the CDR3. From germline, CDR1 is GTSNPN and CDR2 SVGIG (reference sequence). CDR3 DNA: TGTGCCTGGAGTGAGGCCCATGGGCCCTACGAGCAGTACTTC. Protein product: CAWSEAHGPYEQYF.

This clonotype was detected many times. The chain employs TRBV28 and TRBJ2-1, with 7 bases aligning to TRBD1. The germline V gene has CDR1 MDHEN and CDR2 SYDVKM. The CDR3 totals 15 residues. With 6 bases clipped from V and 0 bases from J, the junction kept 5 bases outside the gene matches. As DNA, the CDR3 is TGTGCCAGCAGACTCCGGGACAGCTCCTACAATGAGCAGTTCTTC. Translating gives CASRLRDSSYNEQFF.

V usage is TRBV20-1 and J usage is TRBJ2-5, with 9 nucleotides matching TRBD2. CDR3 length: 17 amino acids. V trimming: 3 bases; J trimming: 0 bases; junction bases outside the gene matches: 11. Germline lookup yields CDR1 DFQATT and CDR2 SNEGSKA (reference sequence). CDR3 DNA: TGCAGTGCTAGTGGTGATTCTAGCGGGATGTACCAAGAGACCCAGTACTTC. Translating gives CSASGDSSGMYQETQYF.

This clonotype was seen many times. The chain recombines TRBV20-1 with TRBJ2-3, with a possible D match to TRBD2 (6 bases). V lost 0 bases to trimming and J lost 4 bases, with 14 bases between them. The CDR3 runs 15 residues. The germline V gene has CDR1 DFQATT and CDR2 SNEGSKA (reference sequence). The CDR3 region is CSARDLLAMADTQYF. The CDR3 nucleotides are TGCAGTGCTAGAGATCTGCTAGCGATGGCAGATACGCAGTATTTT.

This clonotype came up many times. This sequence joins TRBV28 and TRBJ1-5; no definite D call. Germline V lookup: CDR1 MDHEN, CDR2 SYDVKM. Trimming pared 3 bases from V and 7 bases from J, leaving 16 bases between. CDR3 length equals 15 residues. The CDR3 sequence is CASSFFRWTNQPQHF. In DNA, the CDR3 is TGTGCCAGCAGTTTCTTCAGATGGACTAACCAGCCCCAGCATTTT. The full variable domain, its missing parts supplied by reference TRBV28 and TRBJ1-5, is DVKVTQSSRYLVKRTGEKVFLECVQDMDHENMFWYRQDPGLGLRLIYFSYDVKMKEKGDIPEGYSVSREKKERFSLILESASTNQTSMYLCASSFFRWTNQPQHFGDGTRLSIL.

This clonotype was counted many times. V and J are TRBV29-1 and TRBJ2-5, with 8 positions matching TRBD1. This CDR3 is built from 13 residues. The ends lost 7 bases at V and 1 base at J; junction bases unmatched: 5. From germline, CDR1 is SQVTM and CDR2 ANQGSEA. The CDR3 reads CSAQQGVQETQYF. The CDR3 nucleotides are TGCAGCGCCCAACAGGGGGTCCAAGAGACCCAGTACTTC.

A few counts support this clonotype. This may stem from a read error, because a much larger clone lies one nucleotide away. V is TRBV19 and J is TRBJ1-6, with 8 nucleotides matching TRBD1. CDR3 size: 15 residues. CDR1 LNHDA and CDR2 SQIVND come from the germline V gene (reference sequence). The CDR3 here is CASTPDRAIGSPRHF. The CDR3 DNA sequence: TGTGCCAGTACCCCGGACAGGGCCATCGGTTCACCCCGCCACTTT.

The gene calls are TRBV20-1 and TRBJ1-5; 7 nucleotides match TRBD1. Losses at the gene ends were 4 bases for V and 2 bases for J; bases not matched to a gene: 23. CDR3 size: 20 residues. Germline V gives CDR1 DFQATT, CDR2 SNEGSKA (reference sequence). Here the CDR3 reads CSAISPPSTGSSIGNQPQHF. The CDR3 coding sequence is TGCAGTGCTATCTCCCCCCCGTCGACAGGGTCAAGTATAGGCAATCAGCCCCAGCATTTT.

CDR3: CSARRTIVYEQYF. The CDR3 nucleotides are TGCAGTGCTAGACGGACTATCGTCTATGAGCAGTACTTC. The V and J genes are TRBV20-1 and TRBJ2-7; D might be TRBD2 (6 bases). Trimming stripped 2 bases from V and 7 bases from J, with 15 bases between. Germline CDR1 is DFQATT and CDR2 is SNEGSKA (reference sequence). The CDR3 totals 13 residues.

This clonotype has at least ten counts. The rearrangement links TRBV27 to TRBJ1-5, with a weak D call TRBD1 (6 bases). The V gene's germline CDR1 is MNHEY and CDR2 SMNVEV (reference sequence). CDR3 length: 14 residues. V was pared by 5 bases and J by 4 bases, with 12 bases between. CDR3 loop: CASSVGGWNQPQHF. The DNA of the CDR3 is TGTGCCAGCAGTGTAGGGGGTTGGAATCAGCCCCAGCATTTT.

About this clonotype: A much larger clone lies one base from this, so it may be a read error. The chain couples TRBV7-3 to TRBJ1-1, with 7 positions matching TRBD1. This CDR3 is built from 13 residues. CDR1 and CDR2 from the germline V gene are SGHTA and FQGTGA. With V trimmed by 8 bases and J by 6 bases, 9 bases remained unmatched. In DNA form, the CDR3 reads TGTGCCAGCTGCACCACAGGGGCCTCTGAAGCTTTCTTT. Residues: CASCTTGASEAFF. Filled out from reference TRBV7-3 and TRBJ1-1, the complete variable domain reads GAGVSQTPSNKVTEKGKYVELRCDPISGHTALYWYRQSLGQGPEFLIYFQGTGAADDSGLPNDRFFAVRPEGSVSTLKIQRTERGDSAVYLCASCTTGASEAFFGQGTRLTVV.

This clonotype was counted a few times. The V call is TRBV28, the J call TRBJ2-1; D unclear. The CDR3 extends over 15 amino acids. Trimming took 5 bases from V and 5 from J, leaving 16 bases between them. Germline assignment: CDR1 MDHEN and CDR2 SYDVKM. CDR3 sequence reads: CASSPQSGPHNEQFF. The CDR3, as DNA: TGTGCCAGCAGTCCACAATCCGGGCCCCACAATGAGCAGTTCTTC.

On this clonotype: The junction departs from the called germline gene at one end, perhaps through a read error. The chain links TRBV28 to TRBJ2-5, with 8 nucleotides matching TRBD2. This CDR3 spans 15 amino acids. CDR1 and CDR2 from the germline V gene are MDHEN and SYDVKM. The CDR3 nucleotides read TGTGCCAGCAGTAGTTTAGCGGGAACCTTGGGGGACCAGCACTTC. Residues: CASSSLAGTLGDQHF.